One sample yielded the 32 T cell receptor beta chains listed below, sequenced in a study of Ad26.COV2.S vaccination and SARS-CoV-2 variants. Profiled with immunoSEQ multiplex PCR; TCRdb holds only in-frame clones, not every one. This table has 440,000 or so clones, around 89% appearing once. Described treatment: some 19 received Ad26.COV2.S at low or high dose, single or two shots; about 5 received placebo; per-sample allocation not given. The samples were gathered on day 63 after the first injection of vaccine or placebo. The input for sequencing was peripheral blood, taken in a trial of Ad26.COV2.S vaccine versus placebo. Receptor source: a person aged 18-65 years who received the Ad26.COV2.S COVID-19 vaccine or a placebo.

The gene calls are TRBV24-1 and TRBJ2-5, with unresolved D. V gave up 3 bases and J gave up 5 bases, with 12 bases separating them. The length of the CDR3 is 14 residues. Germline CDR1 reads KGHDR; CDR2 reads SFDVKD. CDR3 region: CATSDPGSRETQYF. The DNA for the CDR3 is TGTGCCACCAGTGATCCTGGGTCGCGGGAGACCCAGTACTTC.

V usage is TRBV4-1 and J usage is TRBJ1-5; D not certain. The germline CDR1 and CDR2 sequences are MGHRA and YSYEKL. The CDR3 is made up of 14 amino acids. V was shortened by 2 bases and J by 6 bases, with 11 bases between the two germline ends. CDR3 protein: CASSQWSIFQPQHF. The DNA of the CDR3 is TGCGCCAGCAGCCAATGGTCGATTTTTCAGCCCCAGCATTTT.

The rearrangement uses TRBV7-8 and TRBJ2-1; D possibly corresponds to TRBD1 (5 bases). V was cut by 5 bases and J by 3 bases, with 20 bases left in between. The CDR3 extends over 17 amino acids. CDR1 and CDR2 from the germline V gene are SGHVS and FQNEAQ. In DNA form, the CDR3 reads TGTGCCAGCAGCCCCCGAGCCGCCCAGACAGTCTACAATGAGCAGTTCTTC. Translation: CASSPRAAQTVYNEQFF.

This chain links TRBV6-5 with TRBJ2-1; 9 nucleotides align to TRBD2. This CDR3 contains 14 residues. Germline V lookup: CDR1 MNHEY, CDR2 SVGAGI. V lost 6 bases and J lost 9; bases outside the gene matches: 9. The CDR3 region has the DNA TGTGCCAGCAGACGGGAGCGGGAGGTCGGTGAGCAGTTCTTC. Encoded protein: CASRREREVGEQFF.

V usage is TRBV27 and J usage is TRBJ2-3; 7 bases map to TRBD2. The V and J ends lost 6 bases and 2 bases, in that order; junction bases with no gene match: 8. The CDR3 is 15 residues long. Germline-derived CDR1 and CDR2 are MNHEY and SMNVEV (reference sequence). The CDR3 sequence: CASRNGLGSTDTQYF. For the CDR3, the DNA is TGTGCCAGCAGAAATGGACTAGGTTCCACAGATACGCAGTATTTT.

This CDR3 is CASSLRGQETQYF. CDR3 DNA sequence: TGTGCCAGCAGTTTAAGGGGGCAAGAGACCCAGTACTTC. V is TRBV27 and J is TRBJ2-5; D might be TRBD1 (6 bases). Trimming took 2 bases from V and 2 from J, leaving 6 bases between them. This CDR3 is built from 13 residues. Germline values: CDR1 MNHEY, CDR2 SMNVEV (reference sequence).

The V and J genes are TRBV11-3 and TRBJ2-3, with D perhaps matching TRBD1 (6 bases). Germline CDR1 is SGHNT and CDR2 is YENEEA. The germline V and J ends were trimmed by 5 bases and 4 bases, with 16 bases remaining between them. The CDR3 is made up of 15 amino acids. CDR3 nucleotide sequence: TGTGCCAGCAGCCCCGGGACATATGCGTCAGATACGCAGTATTTT. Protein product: CASSPGTYASDTQYF.

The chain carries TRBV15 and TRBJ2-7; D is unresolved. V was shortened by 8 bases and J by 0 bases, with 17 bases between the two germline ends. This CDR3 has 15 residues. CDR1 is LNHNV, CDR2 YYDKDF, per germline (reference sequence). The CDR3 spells CATSSKYSSSYEQYF. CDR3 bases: TGTGCCACCTCCTCTAAATACTCCAGCTCCTACGAGCAGTACTTC.

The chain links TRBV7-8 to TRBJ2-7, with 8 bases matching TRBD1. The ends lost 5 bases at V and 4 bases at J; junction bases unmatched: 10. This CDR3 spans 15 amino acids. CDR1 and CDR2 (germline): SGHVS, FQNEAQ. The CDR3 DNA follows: TGTGCCAGCAGCCGAGGGACAGGCAGCGCATACGAGCAGTACTTC. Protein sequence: CASSRGTGSAYEQYF.

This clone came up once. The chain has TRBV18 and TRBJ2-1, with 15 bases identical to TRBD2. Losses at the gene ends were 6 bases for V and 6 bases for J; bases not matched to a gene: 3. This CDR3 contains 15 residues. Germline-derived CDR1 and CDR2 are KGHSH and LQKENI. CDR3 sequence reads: CASSPGLAGGNEQFF. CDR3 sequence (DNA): TGTGCCAGCTCCCCGGGACTAGCGGGAGGCAATGAGCAGTTCTTC.

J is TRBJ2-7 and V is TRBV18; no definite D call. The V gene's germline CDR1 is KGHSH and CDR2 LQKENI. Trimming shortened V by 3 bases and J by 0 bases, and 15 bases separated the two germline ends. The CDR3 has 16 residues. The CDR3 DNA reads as TGTGCCAGCTCACCCGTAGCCGGGTCTAGCTCCTACGAGCAGTACTTC. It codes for CASSPVAGSSSYEQYF.

CDR3 sequence (DNA): TGTGCCAGCAGCGACAGGGCCAATGAGCAGTTCTTC. Translated: CASSDRANEQFF. This chain links TRBV6-5 with TRBJ2-1, with 7 bases matching TRBD1. There are 12 residues in the CDR3. CDR1 MNHEY and CDR2 SVGAGI come from the germline V gene. The J segment lost 6 bases and the V segment lost 6 bases, leaving 2 bases of the junction unmatched.

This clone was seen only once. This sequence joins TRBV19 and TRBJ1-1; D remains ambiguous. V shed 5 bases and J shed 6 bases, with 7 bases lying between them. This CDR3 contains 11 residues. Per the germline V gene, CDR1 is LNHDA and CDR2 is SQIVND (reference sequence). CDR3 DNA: TGTGCCAGTAGTTTGGGGTCTGAAGCTTTCTTT. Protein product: CASSLGSEAFF.

The DNA of the CDR3 is TGTGCCTGGAGTGTTGAGGGACAGGGTCGTGAAAAACTGTTTTTT. It yields the protein CAWSVEGQGREKLFF. V usage is TRBV30 and J usage is TRBJ1-4; 9 nucleotides line up with TRBD1. Trimming took 0 bases from V and 7 from J; bases not matched to a gene: 6. The CDR3 is 15 amino acids. Germline V CDR1 and CDR2: GTSNPN, SVGIG (reference sequence).

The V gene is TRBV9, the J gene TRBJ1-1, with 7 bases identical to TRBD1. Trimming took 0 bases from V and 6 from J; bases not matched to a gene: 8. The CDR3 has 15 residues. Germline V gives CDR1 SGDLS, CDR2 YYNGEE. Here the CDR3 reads CASSVEGASGAEAFF. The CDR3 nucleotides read TGTGCCAGCAGCGTAGAGGGGGCTTCGGGGGCTGAAGCTTTCTTT.

The CDR3 loop reads CATKSTDTQYF. The CDR3 nucleotides read TGCGCTACTAAGAGCACAGATACGCAGTATTTT. V and J are TRBV20-1 and TRBJ2-3; no clear D. CDR1 DFQATT and CDR2 SNEGSKA come from the germline V gene (reference sequence). This CDR3 is built from 11 residues.

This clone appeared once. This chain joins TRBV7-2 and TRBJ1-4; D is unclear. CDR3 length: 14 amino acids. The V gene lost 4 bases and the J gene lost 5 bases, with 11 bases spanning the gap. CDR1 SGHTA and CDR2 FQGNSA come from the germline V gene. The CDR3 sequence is CASSSRGPNEKLFF. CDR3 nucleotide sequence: TGTGCCAGCAGCTCCCGAGGACCGAATGAAAAACTGTTTTTT.

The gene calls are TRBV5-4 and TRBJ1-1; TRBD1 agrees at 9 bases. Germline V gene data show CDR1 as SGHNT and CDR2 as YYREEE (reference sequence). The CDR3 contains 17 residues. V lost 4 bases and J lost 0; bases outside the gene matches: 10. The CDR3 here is CASSGRLQGAMNTEAFF. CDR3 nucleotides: TGTGCCAGCAGCGGGCGTTTACAGGGGGCCATGAACACTGAAGCTTTCTTT.

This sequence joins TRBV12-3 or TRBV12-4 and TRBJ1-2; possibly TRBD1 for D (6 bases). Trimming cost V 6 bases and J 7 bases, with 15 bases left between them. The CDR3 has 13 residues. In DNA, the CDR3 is TGTGCCAGCAGGGTCCGGACAGATGGTGGCTACACCTTC. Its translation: CASRVRTDGGYTF.

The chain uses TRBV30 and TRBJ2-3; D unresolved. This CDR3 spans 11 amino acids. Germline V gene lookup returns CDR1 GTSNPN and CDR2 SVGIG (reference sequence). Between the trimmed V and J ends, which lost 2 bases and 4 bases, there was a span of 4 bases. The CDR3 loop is CAWSKPDTQYF. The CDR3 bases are TGTGCCTGGAGTAAACCAGATACGCAGTATTTT.

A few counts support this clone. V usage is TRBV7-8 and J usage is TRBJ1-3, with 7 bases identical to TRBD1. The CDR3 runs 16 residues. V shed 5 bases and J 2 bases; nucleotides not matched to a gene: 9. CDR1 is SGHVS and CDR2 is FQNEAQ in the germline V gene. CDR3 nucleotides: TGTGCCAGCAGCCCCTACTCCGGGACAGCTGGAAACACCATATATTTT. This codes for CASSPYSGTAGNTIYF.

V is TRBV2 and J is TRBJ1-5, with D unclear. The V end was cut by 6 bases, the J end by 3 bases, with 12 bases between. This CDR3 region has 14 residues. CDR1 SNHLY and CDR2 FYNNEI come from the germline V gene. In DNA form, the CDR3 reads TGTGCCAGCAGGAAGGACGGCTACAATCAGCCCCAGCATTTT. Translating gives CASRKDGYNQPQHF.

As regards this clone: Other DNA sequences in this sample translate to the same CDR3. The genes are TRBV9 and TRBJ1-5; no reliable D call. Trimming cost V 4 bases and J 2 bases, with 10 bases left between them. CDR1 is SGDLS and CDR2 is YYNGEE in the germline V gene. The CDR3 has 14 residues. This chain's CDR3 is CASSPRGGNQPQHF. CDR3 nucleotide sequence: TGTGCCAGCAGCCCCCGAGGTGGCAATCAGCCCCAGCATTTT.

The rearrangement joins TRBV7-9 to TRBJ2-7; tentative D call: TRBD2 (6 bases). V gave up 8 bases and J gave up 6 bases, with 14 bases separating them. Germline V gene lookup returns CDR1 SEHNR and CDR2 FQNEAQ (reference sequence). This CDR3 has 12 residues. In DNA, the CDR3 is TGTGCCAGCCGGGGTGGGGAGGCCGAGCAGTACTTC. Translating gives CASRGGEAEQYF.

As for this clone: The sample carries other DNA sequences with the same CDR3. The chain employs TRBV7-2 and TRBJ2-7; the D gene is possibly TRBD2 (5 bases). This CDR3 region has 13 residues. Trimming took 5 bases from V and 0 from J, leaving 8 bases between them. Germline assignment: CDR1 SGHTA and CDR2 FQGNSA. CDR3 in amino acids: CASSRSGSYEQYF. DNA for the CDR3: TGTGCCAGCAGCCGCAGCGGCTCCTACGAGCAGTACTTC.

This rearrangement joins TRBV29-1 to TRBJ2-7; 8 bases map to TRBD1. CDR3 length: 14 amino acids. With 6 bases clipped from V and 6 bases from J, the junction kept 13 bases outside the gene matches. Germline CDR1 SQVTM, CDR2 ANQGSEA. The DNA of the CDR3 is TGCAGCGTGACGTTCAACAGGGGGTCAGGCGAGCAGTACTTC. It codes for CSVTFNRGSGEQYF.

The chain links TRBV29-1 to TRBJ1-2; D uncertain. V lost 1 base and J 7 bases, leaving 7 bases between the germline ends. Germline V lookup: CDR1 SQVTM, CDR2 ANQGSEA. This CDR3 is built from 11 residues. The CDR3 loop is CSVEVSVGYTF. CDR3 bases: TGCAGCGTTGAAGTGTCAGTTGGCTACACCTTC.

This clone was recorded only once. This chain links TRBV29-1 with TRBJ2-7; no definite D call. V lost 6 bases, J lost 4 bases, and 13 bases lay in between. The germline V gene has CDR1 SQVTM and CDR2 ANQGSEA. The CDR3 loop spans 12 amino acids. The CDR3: CSVTTGLYEQYF. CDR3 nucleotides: TGCAGCGTCACAACGGGCCTGTACGAGCAGTACTTC.

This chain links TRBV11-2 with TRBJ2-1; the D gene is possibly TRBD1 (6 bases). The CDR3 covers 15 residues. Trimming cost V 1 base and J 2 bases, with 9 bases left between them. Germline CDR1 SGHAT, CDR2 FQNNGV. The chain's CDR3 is CASSLAGAAYNEQFF. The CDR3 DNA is TGTGCCAGCAGCTTAGCAGGGGCTGCCTACAATGAGCAGTTCTTC.

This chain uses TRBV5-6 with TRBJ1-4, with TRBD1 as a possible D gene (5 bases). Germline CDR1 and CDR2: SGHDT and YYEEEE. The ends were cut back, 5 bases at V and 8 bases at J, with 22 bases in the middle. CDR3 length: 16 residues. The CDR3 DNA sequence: TGTGCCAGCAGTCGGGGCCTCGGGGCCGGCGGGGAAAAACTGTTTTTT. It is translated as CASSRGLGAGGEKLFF.

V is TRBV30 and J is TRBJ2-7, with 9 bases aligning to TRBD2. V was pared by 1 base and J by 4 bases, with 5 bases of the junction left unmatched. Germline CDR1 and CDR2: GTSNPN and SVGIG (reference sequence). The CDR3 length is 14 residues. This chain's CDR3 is CAWSEASGAYEQYF. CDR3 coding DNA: TGTGCCTGGAGTGAGGCTAGCGGGGCTTACGAGCAGTACTTC.

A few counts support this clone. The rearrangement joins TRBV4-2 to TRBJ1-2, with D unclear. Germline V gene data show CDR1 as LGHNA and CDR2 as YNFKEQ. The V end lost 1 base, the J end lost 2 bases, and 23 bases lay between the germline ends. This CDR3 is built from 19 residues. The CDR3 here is CASSQGRASDFGVNYGYTF. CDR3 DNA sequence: TGTGCCAGCAGCCAAGGAAGGGCGTCGGATTTCGGGGTAAACTATGGCTACACCTTC.